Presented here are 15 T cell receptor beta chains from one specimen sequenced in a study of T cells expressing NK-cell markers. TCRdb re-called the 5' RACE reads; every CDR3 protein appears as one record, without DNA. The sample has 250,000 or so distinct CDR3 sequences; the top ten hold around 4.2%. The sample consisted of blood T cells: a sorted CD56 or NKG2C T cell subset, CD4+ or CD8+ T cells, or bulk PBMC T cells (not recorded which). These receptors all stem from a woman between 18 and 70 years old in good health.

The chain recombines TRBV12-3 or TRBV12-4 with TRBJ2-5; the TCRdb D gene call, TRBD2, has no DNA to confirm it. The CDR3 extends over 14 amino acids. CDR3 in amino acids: CASSPLGRAGTQYF.

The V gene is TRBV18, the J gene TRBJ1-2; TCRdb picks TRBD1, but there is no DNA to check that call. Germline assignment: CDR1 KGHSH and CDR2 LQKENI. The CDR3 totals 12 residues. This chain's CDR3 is CASSLTRDGYTF.

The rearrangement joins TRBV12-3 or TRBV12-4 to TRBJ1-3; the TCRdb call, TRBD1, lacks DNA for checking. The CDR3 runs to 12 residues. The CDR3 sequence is CASSLQGHTIYF.

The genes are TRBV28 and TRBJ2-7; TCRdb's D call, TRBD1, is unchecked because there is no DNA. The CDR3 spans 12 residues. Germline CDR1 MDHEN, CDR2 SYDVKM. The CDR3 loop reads CASSSRLPGQYF. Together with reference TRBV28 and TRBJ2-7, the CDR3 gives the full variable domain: DVKVTQSSRYLVKRTGEKVFLECVQDMDHENMFWYRQDPGLGLRLIYFSYDVKMKEKGDIPEGYSVSREKKERFSLILESASTNQTSMYLCASSSRLPGQYFGPGTRLTVT.

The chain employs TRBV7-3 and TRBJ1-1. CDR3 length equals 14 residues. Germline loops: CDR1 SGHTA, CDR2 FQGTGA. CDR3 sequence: CASSLGGTGTEAFF. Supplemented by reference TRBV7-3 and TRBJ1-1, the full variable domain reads GAGVSQTPSNKVTEKGKYVELRCDPISGHTALYWYRQSLGQGPEFLIYFQGTGAADDSGLPNDRFFAVRPEGSVSTLKIQRTERGDSAVYLCASSLGGTGTEAFFGQGTRLTVV.

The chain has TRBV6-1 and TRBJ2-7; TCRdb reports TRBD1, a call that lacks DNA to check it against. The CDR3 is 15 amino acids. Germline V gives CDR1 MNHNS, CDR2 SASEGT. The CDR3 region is CASTGMDRVSYEQYF.

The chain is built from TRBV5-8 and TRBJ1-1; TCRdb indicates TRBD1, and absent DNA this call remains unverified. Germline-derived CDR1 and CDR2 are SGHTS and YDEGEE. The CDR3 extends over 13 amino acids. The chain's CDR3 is CASSQLRGTEAFF.

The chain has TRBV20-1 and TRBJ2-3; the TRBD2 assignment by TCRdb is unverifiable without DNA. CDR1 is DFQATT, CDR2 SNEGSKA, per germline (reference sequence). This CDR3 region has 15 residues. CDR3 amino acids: CSARAGRETPDTQYF.

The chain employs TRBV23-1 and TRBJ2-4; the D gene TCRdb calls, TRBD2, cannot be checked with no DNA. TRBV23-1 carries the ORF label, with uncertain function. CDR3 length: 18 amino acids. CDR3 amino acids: CASSQDSGSPIAKNIQYF.

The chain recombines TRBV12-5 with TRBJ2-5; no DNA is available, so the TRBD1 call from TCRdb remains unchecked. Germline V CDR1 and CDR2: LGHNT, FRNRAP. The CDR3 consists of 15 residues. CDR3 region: CASGLAGGIQETQYF.

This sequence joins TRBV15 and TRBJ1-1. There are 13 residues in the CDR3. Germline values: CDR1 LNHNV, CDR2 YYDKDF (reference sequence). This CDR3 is CATSSDPGNEAFF.

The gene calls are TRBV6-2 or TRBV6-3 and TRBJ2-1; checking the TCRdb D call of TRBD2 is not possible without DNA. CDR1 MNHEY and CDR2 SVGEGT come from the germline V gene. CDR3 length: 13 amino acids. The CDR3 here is CASSFGLANVRVF.

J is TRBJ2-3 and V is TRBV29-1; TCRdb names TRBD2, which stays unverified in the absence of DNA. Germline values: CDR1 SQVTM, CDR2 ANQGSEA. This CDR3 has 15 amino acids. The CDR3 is CSVPGLAGGTDTQYF.

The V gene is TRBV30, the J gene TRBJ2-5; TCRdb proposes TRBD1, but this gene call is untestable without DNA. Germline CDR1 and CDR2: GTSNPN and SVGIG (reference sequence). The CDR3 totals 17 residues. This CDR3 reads CAWSVGATQRDQETQYF.

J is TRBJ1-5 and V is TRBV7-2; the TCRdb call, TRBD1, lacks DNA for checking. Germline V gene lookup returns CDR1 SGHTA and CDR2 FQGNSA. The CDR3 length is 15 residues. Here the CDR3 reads CASNDPGTGRQPQHF.